These 23 T cell receptor beta chains were sequenced from one sample in a study of molecular identifiers for immune sequencing clone quantification. TCRdb called the PCR reads again in MiXCR, with one record for every CDR3 protein. The table includes just under 650,000 distinct CDR3 sequences, about 20% detected once. Input material: naive CD8+ T cells from blood, with Jurkat cell RNA spiked in. Regarding subset: FACS-sorted CD8+CD4-CCR7+CD45RA+ naive T cells. The receptors derive from a human donor in good health. Some libraries in this study had Jurkat cell RNA spiked in.

A note on this clonotype: This sequence may be a read error, since a much larger clone differs from it by one base. J is TRBJ2-2 and V is TRBV29-1, with 9 bases that match TRBD1. The CDR3 has 16 residues. Germline CDR1 and CDR2: SQVTM and ANQGSEA. This CDR3 reads CSVEEGTGGSIGEPFF. The CDR3 DNA is TGCAGCGTTGAAGAAGGAACAGGGGGCAGTATCGGGGAGCCGTTTTTT.

This clonotype was seen many times. The chain couples TRBV2 to TRBJ2-3; 8 bases match TRBD2. Per germline, CDR1 SNHLY and CDR2 FYNNEI. The CDR3 runs 17 residues. With V trimmed by 2 bases and J by 0 bases, 7 bases remained unmatched. For the CDR3, the DNA is TGTGCCAGCAGTGAATACAGCGGGGGCGCTAGCACAGATACGCAGTATTTT. As protein: CASSEYSGGASTDTQYF.

In its sample, this clonotype was seen many times. The CDR3 DNA sequence: TGCGCCAGCAGCTGGACCGCCACAGATACGCAGTATTTT. Its protein product is CASSWTATDTQYF. The chain has TRBV5-1 and TRBJ2-3; D call uncertain. V lost 3 bases, J lost 2 bases, and 7 bases lay in between. Germline-derived CDR1 and CDR2 are SGHRS and YFSETQ. The CDR3 contains 13 residues.

At least ten counts were recorded for this clonotype. The chain has TRBV20-1 and TRBJ2-3; TRBD2 matches 7 bases. V trimming: 3 bases; J trimming: 3 bases; junction bases outside the gene matches: 12. The V gene's germline CDR1 is DFQATT and CDR2 SNEGSKA (reference sequence). The CDR3 spans 16 residues. CDR3 sequence: CSASIFGPAGTDTQYF. DNA for the CDR3: TGCAGTGCTAGCATCTTTGGTCCAGCGGGGACAGATACGCAGTATTTT.

Worth noting for this clonotype: A read error may be the cause here, since a much bigger clone is one base away. As DNA, the CDR3 is TGTGCCAGCAGCCCGAGGGGCCTTAAATACGAGCAGTACTTC. The encoded protein is CASSPRGLKYEQYF. The genes are TRBV7-9 and TRBJ2-7; D may be TRBD1 or TRBD2 (5 bases each). Germline values: CDR1 SEHNR, CDR2 FQNEAQ (reference sequence). This CDR3 contains 14 residues. Between the trimmed V and J ends, which lost 5 bases and 4 bases, there was a span of 15 bases.

There are many counts of this clonotype. This sequence joins TRBV27 and TRBJ1-5; D gene uncertain. The CDR3 spans 14 residues. Germline values: CDR1 MNHEY, CDR2 SMNVEV (reference sequence). The germline V and J ends were trimmed by 2 bases and 4 bases, with 9 bases remaining between them. The CDR3: CASSLRGLNQPQHF. CDR3 nucleotide sequence: TGTGCCAGCAGTTTAAGAGGTTTAAATCAGCCCCAGCATTTT.

Remarks on this clonotype: A much larger clone lies one base from this, so it may be a read error. The chain employs TRBV6-5 and TRBJ2-7; the match to TRBD1 covers 9 bases. Germline V lookup: CDR1 MNHEY, CDR2 SVGAGI. The J segment lost 6 bases and the V segment lost 4 bases, leaving 10 bases of the junction unmatched. The CDR3 spans 15 residues. The CDR3 DNA sequence: TGTGCCAGCAGTTTCCAGACAGGGGGTACCGTCGAGCAGTACTTC. It is translated as CASSFQTGGTVEQYF.

The V call is TRBV27, the J call TRBJ2-7; D is perhaps TRBD1 (6 bases). Germline CDR1 is MNHEY and CDR2 is SMNVEV (reference sequence). The V end lost 8 bases, the J end lost 5 bases, and 19 bases lay between the germline ends. The CDR3 spans 14 residues. The CDR3 nucleotides read TGTGCCAGCGCGTACAACAGGGTTTCGGACGAGCAGTACTTC. This encodes CASAYNRVSDEQYF.

In its sample, this clonotype was seen many times. The rearrangement links TRBV6-2 or TRBV6-3 to TRBJ1-2; 10 bases line up with TRBD1. V dropped 6 bases and J dropped 4; count of bases not matched to a gene: 8. The CDR3 sequence is 15 residues long. Germline values: CDR1 MNHEY, CDR2 SVGEGT. CDR3 region: CASSPGQGMSYGYTF. Here the CDR3 DNA reads TGTGCCAGCAGCCCGGGACAGGGGATGTCCTATGGCTACACCTTC.

This clonotype was observed at least ten times. This sequence joins TRBV7-9 and TRBJ2-5; tentative D call: TRBD2 (5 bases). Trimming took 4 bases from V and 0 from J, leaving 6 bases between them. Germline-derived CDR1 and CDR2 are SEHNR and FQNEAQ (reference sequence). This CDR3 is built from 13 residues. The CDR3, as DNA: TGTGCCAGCAGCTCGGGAAACCAAGAGACCCAGTACTTC. It encodes CASSSGNQETQYF.

This clonotype appeared many times. CDR3 sequence reads: CASSQGTASGNTIYF. In nucleotides, the CDR3 is TGCGCCAGCAGCCAAGGGACAGCCTCTGGAAACACCATATATTTT. V gene TRBV4-3 combines with J gene TRBJ1-3; TRBD1 is a possible D gene (6 bases). This CDR3 comprises 15 residues. V was shortened by 1 base and J by 0 bases, with 7 bases between the two germline ends. In germline, CDR1 is LGHNA, CDR2 YSLEER.

This clonotype was detected only a few times. This chain joins TRBV20-1 and TRBJ2-5; D is perhaps TRBD2 (5 bases). CDR1 and CDR2 from the germline V gene are DFQATT and SNEGSKA (reference sequence). The CDR3 runs to 13 residues. V was shortened by 4 bases and J by 5 bases, with 14 bases between the two germline ends. CDR3 amino acids: CSAKLGVWETQYF. Here the CDR3 DNA reads TGCAGTGCTAAGCTCGGGGTTTGGGAGACCCAGTACTTC.

This clonotype was found many times. V usage is TRBV20-1 and J usage is TRBJ1-1; D call uncertain. CDR3 length: 11 amino acids. Germline V lookup: CDR1 DFQATT, CDR2 SNEGSKA (reference sequence). Deletions cut 8 bases from V and 0 bases from J, with 7 bases between. The CDR3 spells CSTELNTEAFF. In nucleotides, the CDR3 is TGCAGTACAGAGTTGAACACTGAAGCTTTCTTT.

This clonotype was detected ten times or more. The chain carries TRBV6-2 or TRBV6-3 and TRBJ1-1; D unclear. This CDR3 has 13 amino acids. The germline V gene encodes CDR1 MNHEY and CDR2 SVGEGT. Trimming took 4 bases from V and 0 from J, leaving 6 bases between them. In DNA, the CDR3 is TGTGCCAGCAGTTCAACCATGAACACTGAAGCTTTCTTT. Translating gives CASSSTMNTEAFF.

This clonotype appeared many times. V is TRBV28 and J is TRBJ1-1; D gene ambiguous. The CDR3 covers 14 residues. Germline CDR1 and CDR2: MDHEN and SYDVKM. The ends were cut back, 6 bases at V and 0 bases at J, with 11 bases in the middle. This CDR3 is CASSAQQLNTEAFF. CDR3 bases: TGTGCCAGCAGCGCACAACAGTTGAACACTGAAGCTTTCTTT.

This clonotype was seen repeatedly, ten times or more. The chain uses TRBV3-1 and TRBJ2-3, with D perhaps TRBD2 (5 bases). Trimming took 0 bases from V and 0 from J, leaving 10 bases between them. This CDR3 is built from 16 residues. Germline lookup yields CDR1 LGHDT and CDR2 YNNKEL (reference sequence). CDR3 coding DNA: TGTGCCAGCAGCCAAGATCGAGGGTTTAGCACAGATACGCAGTATTTT. This gives the protein CASSQDRGFSTDTQYF.

This clonotype has ten or more counts. The chain has TRBV7-9 and TRBJ2-1, with D possibly being TRBD1 (6 bases). The V and J ends lost 2 bases and 8 bases respectively, with 25 bases between them. Germline assignment: CDR1 SEHNR and CDR2 FQNEAQ (reference sequence). This CDR3 is built from 18 residues. This CDR3 reads CASSLPIYWGLSFHEQFF. The CDR3 DNA reads TGTGCCAGCAGCTTACCGATATATTGGGGGCTATCGTTCCATGAGCAGTTCTTC. The full variable domain, in which reference TRBV7-9 and TRBJ2-1 provide the parts outside the CDR3, is DTGVSQNPRHKITKRGQNVTFRCDPISEHNRLYWYRQTLGQGPEFLTYFQNEAQLEKSRLLSDRFSAERPKGSFSTLEIQRTEQGDSAMYLCASSLPIYWGLSFHEQFFGPGTRLTVL.

The V and J genes are TRBV6-5 and TRBJ1-2, with a tentative D call TRBD1 (5 bases). CDR3 length equals 13 residues. CDR1 and CDR2 from the germline V gene are MNHEY and SVGAGI. Trimming removed 6 bases from V and 4 bases from J, with 12 bases in between. The CDR3 sequence is CASRNQGTYGYTF. CDR3 sequence (DNA): TGTGCCAGCAGGAATCAGGGAACCTATGGCTACACCTTC.

This clonotype appeared many times. The chain has TRBV5-4 and TRBJ1-6, with no clear D. Looked up from germline, CDR1 is SGHNT and CDR2 is YYREEE (reference sequence). V was cut by 1 base and J by 7 bases, with 9 bases left in between. There are 14 residues in the CDR3. CDR3 sequence reads: CASSLTGLNSPLHF. The CDR3 nucleotides are TGTGCCAGCAGCTTGACTGGGTTGAATTCACCCCTCCACTTT.

Many counts were recorded for this clonotype. This sequence joins TRBV9 and TRBJ2-7, with D possibly matching TRBD1 (6 bases). CDR1 SGDLS and CDR2 YYNGEE come from the germline V gene. V dropped 2 bases and J dropped 0 bases, with 12 bases sitting between them. The CDR3 runs 15 residues. The CDR3 protein is CASSVETGISYEQYF. CDR3 nucleotides: TGTGCCAGCAGCGTGGAAACAGGGATCTCCTACGAGCAGTACTTC.

This clonotype has ten or more counts. The genes are TRBV4-1 and TRBJ2-5; D gene ambiguous. The CDR3 is made up of 15 amino acids. The germline CDR1 and CDR2 sequences are MGHRA and YSYEKL. V gave up 0 bases and J gave up 3 bases, with 11 bases separating them. The CDR3 is CASSQDLTPKETQYF. The CDR3 DNA is TGCGCCAGCAGCCAAGACCTGACTCCTAAAGAGACCCAGTACTTC.

This clonotype was seen many times. CDR3 sequence (DNA): TGTGCCAGCAGCCACCAGGAGGGGCAGGTGGTTTTTCTCTTCACAGATACGCAGTATTTT. This translates into CASSHQEGQVVFLFTDTQYF. The chain combines TRBV7-9 with TRBJ2-3, with a weak D call TRBD2 (6 bases). V lost 5 bases, J lost 2 bases, and 29 bases lay in between. This CDR3 is 20 amino acids long. CDR1 SEHNR and CDR2 FQNEAQ come from the germline V gene (reference sequence).

For this clonotype: One base away lies a much larger clone, so this may be a sequencing read error. The chain is built from TRBV19 and TRBJ1-5; D perhaps matches TRBD1 (5 bases). Germline CDR1 and CDR2: LNHDA and SQIVND (reference sequence). The germline V and J ends were trimmed by 3 bases and 2 bases, with 11 bases remaining between them. CDR3 length: 15 residues. Written as DNA, the CDR3 is TGTGCCAGTAGTATGGATTGGGGGGGCAATCAGCCCCAGCATTTT. Amino acids: CASSMDWGGNQPQHF.